Shown below are 26 T cell receptor beta chains from a single sample sequenced in a study of blood T cell repertoires in COVID-19. Here immunoSEQ multiplex PCR was the method, and the copy in TCRdb shows in-frame clones only, minus some. Of a few hundred thousand clones in the sample, 80% to 90% are singletons; the top ten hold 0.75% to 0.9%. Sequenced: peripheral blood. The receptors here all came from a man aged 30 to 39 with acute or convalescent COVID-19.

The genes are TRBV7-8 and TRBJ2-7; TRBD2 is a possible D gene (5 bases). This CDR3 contains 12 residues. The germline V gene has CDR1 SGHVS and CDR2 FQNEAQ. Trimming removed 0 bases from V and 9 bases from J, with 9 bases in between. The CDR3 reads CASSLAGVVQYF. CDR3 bases: TGTGCCAGCAGCTTAGCGGGAGTGGTGCAGTACTTC.

V usage is TRBV5-4 and J usage is TRBJ2-6; 7 bases are a match to TRBD1. The CDR3 totals 15 residues. Germline CDR1 SGHNT, CDR2 YYREEE (reference sequence). V dropped 4 bases and J dropped 3; count of bases not matched to a gene: 4. CDR3 DNA sequence: TGTGCCAGCAGCCGACAGGGTGTTGGGGCCAACGTCCTGACTTTC. This codes for CASSRQGVGANVLTF.

The V gene is TRBV18, the J gene TRBJ1-5, with 10 nucleotides matching TRBD1. This CDR3 has 15 residues. CDR1 and CDR2 (germline): KGHSH, LQKENI. Germline trimming cut 6 bases from V and 1 base from J; bases unmatched to any gene: 3. The CDR3 protein is CASSRDRGSNQPQHF. DNA of the CDR3: TGTGCCAGCTCGAGGGACAGGGGAAGCAATCAGCCCCAGCATTTT.

The chain uses TRBV2 and TRBJ2-4; D unresolved. The germline CDR1 and CDR2 sequences are SNHLY and FYNNEI. The CDR3 has 13 residues. V lost 4 bases to trimming and J lost 6 bases, with 10 bases between them. The CDR3, as DNA: TGTGCCAGCAGTGGCGGAGCTATAAACATTCAGTACTTC. This encodes CASSGGAINIQYF. Combining the CDR3 with reference TRBV2 and TRBJ2-4 gives the whole variable domain EPEVTQTPSHQVTQMGQEVILRCVPISNHLYFYWYRQILGQKVEFLVSFYNNEISEKSEIFDDQFSVERPDGSNFTLKIRSTKLEDSAMYFCASSGGAINIQYFGAGTRLSVL.

This chain links TRBV28 with TRBJ2-1; 7 positions agree with TRBD2. V lost 5 bases and J lost 10; bases outside the gene matches: 26. CDR3 length: 19 residues. CDR1 is MDHEN and CDR2 is SYDVKM in the germline V gene. In DNA form, the CDR3 reads TGTGCCAGCAGTCCAAGGGTGTGGAATGCGGGGGTCTCCCTCAGAGAGCAGTTCTTC. Amino acids: CASSPRVWNAGVSLREQFF.

The chain is built from TRBV6-5 and TRBJ1-3; possibly TRBD1 for D (5 bases). Germline values: CDR1 MNHEY, CDR2 SVGAGI. The CDR3 contains 16 residues. V was pared by 2 bases and J by 0 bases, with 11 bases between. The CDR3 nucleotides are TGTGCCAGCAGTTACGGGCCCGGGGGCTCTGGAAACACCATATATTTT. It encodes CASSYGPGGSGNTIYF.

The J gene is TRBJ1-5, the V gene TRBV3-1 (or the pseudogene TRBV3-2); 9 nucleotides line up with TRBD1. Germline CDR1 reads LGHDT; CDR2 reads YNNKEL (reference sequence). The junction had 7 bases not matched to a gene; V was cut back by 0 bases and J by 7 bases. This CDR3 is 16 amino acids long. CDR3: CASSQDRTGARQPQHF. The CDR3 DNA follows: TGTGCCAGCAGCCAAGATAGGACAGGGGCACGCCAGCCCCAGCATTTT.

The chain combines TRBV7-3 with TRBJ2-1; D is perhaps TRBD1 (7 bases). The CDR3 sequence is 13 residues long. Germline V gene sequence: CDR1 SGHTA, CDR2 FQGTGA. The V end lost 3 bases, the J end lost 8 bases, and 11 bases lay between the germline ends. CDR3 residues: CASSFQGGDEQFF. The CDR3 DNA sequence: TGTGCCAGCAGCTTTCAGGGGGGTGATGAGCAGTTCTTC. Filled out from reference TRBV7-3 and TRBJ2-1, the complete variable domain reads GAGVSQTPSNKVTEKGKYVELRCDPISGHTALYWYRQSLGQGPEFLIYFQGTGAADDSGLPNDRFFAVRPEGSVSTLKIQRTERGDSAVYLCASSFQGGDEQFFGPGTRLTVL.

This clone turned up a few times. CDR3 DNA: TGTGCCAGCAGTGAACAGGGGAGCTCCTACAATGAGCAGTTCTTC. Its translation: CASSEQGSSYNEQFF. The rearrangement uses TRBV6-1 and TRBJ2-1; D is perhaps TRBD1 (6 bases). There are 15 residues in the CDR3. Trimming cost V 2 bases and J 0 bases, with 8 bases left between them. Germline-derived CDR1 and CDR2 are MNHNS and SASEGT.

The J gene is TRBJ1-3, the V gene TRBV5-1, with 7 bases lining up with TRBD1. This CDR3 region has 15 residues. Trimming took 3 bases from V and 4 from J; bases not matched to a gene: 7. Germline assignment: CDR1 SGHRS and CDR2 YFSETQ. In DNA, the CDR3 is TGCGCCAGCAGCTCGGCCGGGACAGAAGGAAACACCATATATTTT. Translation: CASSSAGTEGNTIYF.

Points on this clone: At one of its ends the junction is not consistent with the germline gene, which may arise from a read error. The chain combines TRBV27 with TRBJ1-2; 7 bases match TRBD1. Germline lookup yields CDR1 MNHEY and CDR2 SMNVEV (reference sequence). The CDR3 consists of 12 residues. CDR3 loop: CASSPRTGVNHF. In nucleotides, the CDR3 is TGTGCCAGCAGTCCTAGGACAGGAGTGAATCACTTC.

The V call is TRBV27, the J call TRBJ2-7; a possible D gene is TRBD1 (5 bases). V dropped 6 bases and J dropped 13 bases, with 19 bases sitting between them. Germline CDR1 MNHEY, CDR2 SMNVEV (reference sequence). This CDR3 is built from 12 residues. The CDR3 DNA reads as TGTGCCAGCAGCCCCAGGGATGGCCATTTCTACTTC. Amino acid sequence: CASSPRDGHFYF.

The chain employs TRBV7-9 and TRBJ1-1, with a possible D match to TRBD1 (5 bases). Trimming pared 6 bases from V and 1 base from J, leaving 18 bases between. Germline lookup yields CDR1 SEHNR and CDR2 FQNEAQ (reference sequence). The CDR3 spans 16 residues. CDR3 nucleotide sequence: TGTGCCAGCAGTTTTATCCGGGGGAAGGGGAACACTGAAGCTTTCTTT. Translating gives CASSFIRGKGNTEAFF.

The CDR3 DNA follows: TGTGCCATCAGGAGGGACAGGGGGGACACTGAAGCTTTCTTT. Protein: CAIRRDRGDTEAFF. The chain combines TRBV10-3 with TRBJ1-1; TRBD1 aligns across 11 bases. CDR3 length: 14 residues. The germline gives CDR1 ENHRY, CDR2 SYGVKD. Trimming cost V 6 bases and J 3 bases; bases outside gene matches: 3.

This chain links TRBV6-6 with TRBJ2-1; 12 bases match TRBD1. Germline loops: CDR1 MNHNY, CDR2 SVGAGI (reference sequence). With V trimmed by 6 bases and J by 5 bases, 5 bases remained unmatched. The CDR3 runs to 15 residues. CDR3 region: CASRGQGAWNNEQFF. The DNA for the CDR3 is TGTGCCAGCAGGGGACAGGGGGCTTGGAACAATGAGCAGTTCTTC.

The genes are TRBV12-3 or TRBV12-4 and TRBJ1-5, with 7 bases matching TRBD1. This CDR3 is built from 13 residues. J lost 7 bases, V lost 2 bases, and 2 bases had no gene match. CDR3 loop: CASSLRGPQPQHF. The DNA of the CDR3 is TGTGCCAGCAGTTTAAGGGGGCCCCAGCCCCAGCATTTT.

The chain couples TRBV7-9 to TRBJ1-1, with D possibly matching TRBD1 (5 bases). V gave up 6 bases and J gave up 1 base, with 12 bases separating them. The germline gives CDR1 SEHNR, CDR2 FQNEAQ (reference sequence). This CDR3 comprises 14 residues. CDR3 coding DNA: TGTGCCAGCAGACCGAGTACAGGGAACACTGAAGCTTTCTTT. Protein sequence: CASRPSTGNTEAFF.

This clone was counted a single time. The genes are TRBV7-2 and TRBJ2-6; no reliable D call. The CDR3 is made up of 15 amino acids. V was clipped by 5 bases and J by 1 base, with 9 bases between them. Germline CDR1 and CDR2: SGHTA and FQGNSA. The CDR3 reads CASSVSQSGANVLTF. Here the CDR3 DNA reads TGTGCCAGCAGCGTATCCCAGTCTGGGGCCAACGTCCTGACTTTC. The entire variable domain, with the rest obtained from reference TRBV7-2 and TRBJ2-6, is as follows: GAGVSQSPSNKVTEKGKDVELRCDPISGHTALYWYRQSLGQGLEFLIYFQGNSAPDKSGLPSDRFSAERTGGSVSTLTIQRTQQEDSAVYLCASSVSQSGANVLTFGAGSRLTVL.

The gene calls are TRBV21-1 and TRBJ1-2; TRBD1, the table's D call, lacks a check against the DNA. TRBV21-1 is termed a pseudogene. The CDR3 is 12 amino acids. The DNA of the CDR3 is TGTGCCAGCAGGTCGACAGGATATGGCTACACCTTC. It yields the protein CASRSTGYGYTF.

The chain combines TRBV9 with TRBJ1-2, with a tentative D call TRBD1 (5 bases). CDR3 length equals 15 residues. The germline V gene encodes CDR1 SGDLS and CDR2 YYNGEE. With 0 bases removed from V and 2 bases from J, the gap between germline ends came to 11 bases. As DNA, the CDR3 is TGTGCCAGCAGCGTAGGCCTTGGGGGGAACTATGGCTACACCTTC. Protein sequence: CASSVGLGGNYGYTF.

This chain uses TRBV11-3 with TRBJ2-1; unclear D gene. V lost 2 bases, J lost 5 bases, and 7 bases lay in between. Germline CDR1 is SGHNT and CDR2 is YENEEA. The CDR3 length is 13 residues. The CDR3 DNA reads TGTGCCAGCAGCTTATTTTCAGACAATGAGCAGTTCTTC. Amino acids: CASSLFSDNEQFF.

This clone showed up just once. The rearrangement uses TRBV28 and TRBJ1-1, with D perhaps TRBD1 (6 bases). The CDR3 sequence is 15 residues long. From germline, CDR1 is MDHEN and CDR2 SYDVKM. The V end lost 3 bases, the J end lost 3 bases, and 14 bases lay between the germline ends. The CDR3 DNA follows: TGTGCCAGCAGTTTGGGGGGCGGGGGAGACACTGAAGCTTTCTTT. Residues: CASSLGGGGDTEAFF.

The count of this clone is one. The chain uses TRBV5-4 and TRBJ1-3; D remains ambiguous. CDR1 SGHNT and CDR2 YYREEE come from the germline V gene (reference sequence). The CDR3 spans 15 residues. The V end lost 4 bases, the J end lost 0 bases, and 11 bases lay between the germline ends. The CDR3 region has the DNA TGTGCCAGCAGCCCAAGGTCAGGCTCTGGAAACACCATATATTTT. As protein: CASSPRSGSGNTIYF. The entire variable domain, with the rest obtained from reference TRBV5-4 and TRBJ1-3, is as follows: ETGVTQSPTHLIKTRGQQVTLRCSSQSGHNTVSWYQQALGQGPQFIFQYYREEENGRGNFPPRFSGLQFPNYSSELNVNALELDDSALYLCASSPRSGSGNTIYFGEGSWLTVV.

The rearrangement links TRBV19 to TRBJ1-5, with a tentative D call TRBD1 (6 bases). V dropped 7 bases and J dropped 2 bases, with 21 bases sitting between them. This CDR3 region has 17 residues. The germline CDR1 and CDR2 sequences are LNHDA and SQIVND (reference sequence). The chain's CDR3 is CASTLGPQGPGNQPQHF. In DNA, the CDR3 is TGTGCCAGTACCCTAGGACCGCAGGGGCCCGGCAATCAGCCCCAGCATTTT.

V is TRBV11-2 and J is TRBJ1-2, with D hard to call. Germline CDR1 is SGHAT and CDR2 is FQNNGV. V was shortened by 4 bases and J by 3 bases, with 9 bases between the two germline ends. The CDR3 contains 13 residues. CDR3 residues: CASSYELDYGYTF. The CDR3 DNA is TGTGCCAGCAGCTATGAGTTGGACTATGGCTACACCTTC. The variable domain in full, with the rest retrieved from reference TRBV11-2 and TRBJ1-2, is EAGVAQSPRYKIIEKRQSVAFWCNPISGHATLYWYQQILGQGPKLLIQFQNNGVVDDSQLPKDRFSAERLKGVDSTLKIQPAKLEDSAVYLCASSYELDYGYTFGSGTRLTVV.

This chain uses TRBV24-1 with TRBJ1-5; TRBD1 is a possible D gene (6 bases). V lost 7 bases and J 5 bases, leaving 23 bases between the germline ends. The germline CDR1 and CDR2 sequences are KGHDR and SFDVKD. The CDR3 length is 17 residues. The CDR3 loop reads CATSGRRGAGAYQPQHF. The CDR3 DNA reads TGTGCCACCAGCGGCCGGCGGGGGGCCGGTGCTTATCAGCCCCAGCATTTT.